One and the same sample provided the 16 T cell receptor beta chains below, sequenced in a study of blood T cell repertoires in COVID-19. Profiling relied on immunoSEQ multiplex PCR, and the TCRdb table lists in-frame clones only, not all of them. The repertoire holds approximately 63,000 clones, with about 90% as singletons. Input material: peripheral blood. The receptors come from an elderly woman with active COVID-19.

The rearrangement links TRBV2 to TRBJ1-3; 8 bases align to TRBD1. Germline loops: CDR1 SNHLY, CDR2 FYNNEI. The trim removed 4 bases at V and 3 bases at J, leaving 8 bases unmatched. This CDR3 comprises 16 residues. The CDR3 coding sequence is TGTGCCAGCAGTGCCCGGACAGGGTATCTTGGAAACACCATATATTTT. Translated: CASSARTGYLGNTIYF.

The chain joins TRBV4-1 to TRBJ1-6; D is perhaps TRBD1 (6 bases). The V gene's germline CDR1 is MGHRA and CDR2 YSYEKL. Trimming removed 0 bases at V and 5 bases at J, with 11 bases between. The CDR3 loop spans 16 amino acids. CDR3 amino acids: CASSQEVDSHNSPLHF. CDR3 DNA: TGCGCCAGCAGCCAAGAAGTGGACAGCCATAATTCACCCCTCCACTTT.

This clone came up once. The V gene is TRBV27, the J gene TRBJ2-3, with TRBD2 matching 12 bases. The germline V gene has CDR1 MNHEY and CDR2 SMNVEV (reference sequence). Trimming took 6 bases from V and 0 from J; bases not matched to a gene: 10. This CDR3 region has 18 residues. The CDR3 region is CASRVGLAGGPSTDTQYF. The DNA of the CDR3 is TGTGCCAGCAGGGTTGGCCTAGCGGGGGGGCCTAGCACAGATACGCAGTATTTT.

V usage is TRBV5-6 and J usage is TRBJ1-3; 7 nucleotides match TRBD1. From germline, CDR1 is SGHDT and CDR2 YYEEEE. The CDR3 contains 16 residues. V was pared by 5 bases and J by 2 bases, with 10 bases of the junction left unmatched. This chain's CDR3 is CASRAVTGTAGNTIYF. The DNA of the CDR3 is TGTGCCAGCAGAGCCGTTACTGGGACAGCTGGAAACACCATATATTTT.

This chain joins TRBV7-2 and TRBJ1-5; D is possibly TRBD1 (5 bases). Germline CDR1 and CDR2: SGHTA and FQGNSA. The CDR3 is 16 amino acids. V gave up 0 bases and J gave up 0 bases, with 9 bases separating them. The CDR3, as DNA: TGTGCCAGCAGCTTAGCGGGGACTGGTAGCAATCAGCCCCAGCATTTT. Translating it yields CASSLAGTGSNQPQHF.

V usage is TRBV11-2 and J usage is TRBJ2-3; D is uncertain. Germline lookup yields CDR1 SGHAT and CDR2 FQNNGV. The CDR3 runs 12 residues. V lost 5 bases to trimming and J lost 7 bases, with 10 bases between them. The CDR3 sequence is CASSTTINTQYF. The CDR3 region has the DNA TGTGCCAGCAGCACAACAATCAATACGCAGTATTTT.

V gene TRBV27 combines with J gene TRBJ2-3, with unresolved D. The germline gives CDR1 MNHEY, CDR2 SMNVEV (reference sequence). The CDR3 runs to 13 residues. Trimming removed 2 bases at V and 5 bases at J, with 8 bases between. In DNA form, the CDR3 reads TGTGCCAGCAGTTTAAAAGCCAAAGATACGCAGTATTTT. It specifies CASSLKAKDTQYF.

The CDR3 DNA sequence: TGCGCCAGCAGAACCGGGACAGCCGAGCAAGAGACCCAGTACTTC. Residues: CASRTGTAEQETQYF. The genes are TRBV5-1 and TRBJ2-5; TRBD1 matches at 7 bases. This CDR3 comprises 15 residues. CDR1 is SGHRS and CDR2 is YFSETQ in the germline V gene. V lost 5 bases and J lost 2; bases outside the gene matches: 9.

The chain couples TRBV29-1 to TRBJ1-2; D may be TRBD1 (6 bases). The germline V gene encodes CDR1 SQVTM and CDR2 ANQGSEA. The CDR3 length is 13 residues. V was trimmed by 3 bases and J by 8 bases, leaving 16 bases between them. CDR3 in amino acids: CSVDIVGARGYTF. CDR3 in DNA: TGCAGCGTTGATATAGTGGGGGCCAGGGGCTACACCTTC.

The genes are TRBV5-1 and TRBJ2-1; no reliable D call. Trimming took 0 bases from V and 0 from J, leaving 7 bases between them. Germline CDR1 is SGHRS and CDR2 is YFSETQ. The length of the CDR3 is 15 residues. CDR3 amino acids: CASSLVSNSYNEQFF. The CDR3, as DNA: TGCGCCAGCAGCTTGGTGTCAAACTCCTACAATGAGCAGTTCTTC.

This sequence joins TRBV7-2 and TRBJ1-6, with 9 bases lining up with TRBD1. Germline CDR1 reads SGHTA; CDR2 reads FQGNSA. Unmatched junction bases numbered 1, after V lost 0 bases and J lost 13 bases. The CDR3 spans 13 residues. The CDR3 nucleotides read TGTGCCAGCAGCTTAGCCGACAGGGGGCCCCTCCACTTT. Translation gives CASSLADRGPLHF.

The chain combines TRBV7-9 with TRBJ1-4; 9 bases are a match to TRBD1. The CDR3 consists of 17 residues. V was clipped by 3 bases and J by 5 bases; unmatched bases: 10. Germline lookup yields CDR1 SEHNR and CDR2 FQNEAQ (reference sequence). Here the CDR3 reads CASSFTGTGTWNEKLFF. The CDR3 DNA reads as TGTGCCAGCAGCTTTACCGGGACAGGGACGTGGAATGAAAAACTGTTTTTT.

V gene TRBV20-1 combines with J gene TRBJ1-5, with D uncertain. Between the trimmed V and J ends, which lost 3 bases and 3 bases, there was a span of 18 bases. The CDR3 loop spans 16 amino acids. The V gene's germline CDR1 is DFQATT and CDR2 SNEGSKA (reference sequence). CDR3 coding DNA: TGCAGTGCTAGTCCTCCCGCAGGCCATAACAATCAGCCCCAGCATTTT. Translation: CSASPPAGHNNQPQHF.

This rearrangement joins TRBV5-1 to TRBJ2-7; D is unresolved. Germline assignment: CDR1 SGHRS and CDR2 YFSETQ. V dropped 3 bases and J dropped 2 bases, with 12 bases sitting between them. CDR3 length equals 14 residues. The CDR3 sequence is CASSSSGNTYEQYF. CDR3 nucleotide sequence: TGCGCCAGCAGCTCCTCAGGAAACACCTACGAGCAGTACTTC.

This chain uses TRBV2 with TRBJ1-2; 9 positions agree with TRBD1. The CDR3 is 15 residues long. Germline loops: CDR1 SNHLY, CDR2 FYNNEI. The trim removed 3 bases at V and 0 bases at J, leaving 2 bases unmatched. This CDR3 is CASSDRTGANYGYTF. The CDR3 DNA is TGTGCCAGCAGTGACCGGACAGGGGCTAACTATGGCTACACCTTC.

The chain combines TRBV19 with TRBJ1-3; 7 bases map to TRBD1. V lost 3 bases to trimming and J lost 1 base; unmatched junction nucleotides: 9. Per the germline V gene, CDR1 is LNHDA and CDR2 is SQIVND (reference sequence). This CDR3 is built from 17 residues. CDR3 region: CASSIGLTGQSGNTIYF. The CDR3 DNA follows: TGTGCCAGTAGTATCGGTCTGACAGGGCAGTCTGGAAACACCATATATTTT.